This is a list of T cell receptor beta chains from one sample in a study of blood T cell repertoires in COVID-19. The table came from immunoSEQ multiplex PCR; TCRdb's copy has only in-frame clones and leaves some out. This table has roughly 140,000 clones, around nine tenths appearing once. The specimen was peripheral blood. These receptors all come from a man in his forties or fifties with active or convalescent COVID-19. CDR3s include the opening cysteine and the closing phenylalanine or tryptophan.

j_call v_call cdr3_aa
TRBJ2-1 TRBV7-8 CASSARTLYNEQFF
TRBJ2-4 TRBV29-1 CSVAGQLQNIQYF
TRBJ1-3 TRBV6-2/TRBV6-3 CASNPDAGGNTIYF
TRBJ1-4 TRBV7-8 CASSPLSGDEKLFF
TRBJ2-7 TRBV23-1 CASSQSNPLVQGKSLCEQYF
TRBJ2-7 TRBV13 CASSSDRSRYEQYF
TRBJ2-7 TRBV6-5 CASSYAAGESYEQYF
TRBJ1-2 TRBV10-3 CAITSQGNYGYTF
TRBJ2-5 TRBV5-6 CASSLGSGWAEETQYF
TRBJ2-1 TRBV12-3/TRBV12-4 CASSTGYNEQFF
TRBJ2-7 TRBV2 CASSEARTSGRAYEQYF
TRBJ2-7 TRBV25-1 CASSRTSGPSYEQYF
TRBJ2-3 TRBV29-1 CSVRGTSGNTDTQYF
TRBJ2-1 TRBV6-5 CASSLGLYNEQFF
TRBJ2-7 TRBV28 CASSLTYSSYEQYF
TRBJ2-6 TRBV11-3 CASSLGGKTANVLTF
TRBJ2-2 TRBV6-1 CASSEGAGGETGELFF
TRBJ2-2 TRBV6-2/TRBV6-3 CASTPGWGQGTGELFF
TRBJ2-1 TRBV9 CASSSGAGTYNEQFF
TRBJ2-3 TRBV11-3 CASSLDSGYTDTQYF
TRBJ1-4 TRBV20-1 CSASTGTKLFF
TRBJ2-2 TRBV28 CASSLSAQGVTGELFF
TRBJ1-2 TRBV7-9 CASSHPDRLGGYTF
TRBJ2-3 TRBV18 CASSLRGGGPSTDTQYF
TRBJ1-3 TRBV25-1 CASRQTGGSGNTIYF
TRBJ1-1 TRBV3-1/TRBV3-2 CASSQVSTAEAFF
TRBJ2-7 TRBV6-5 CASSVRMDTYEQYF
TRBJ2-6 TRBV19 CASCSRSDSGANVLTF
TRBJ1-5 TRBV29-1 CSVVSGGGQPQHF
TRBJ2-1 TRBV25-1 CASSESRPTSYNEQFF
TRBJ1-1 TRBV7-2 CASSPRTGGANTEAFF
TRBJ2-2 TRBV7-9 CASSPMGGRTGELFF
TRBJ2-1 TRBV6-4 CASSDGARDEQFF
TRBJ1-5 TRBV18 CASSPVQGGQPQHF
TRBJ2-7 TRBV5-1 CASSLEGFFSYEQYF
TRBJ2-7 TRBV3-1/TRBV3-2 CASSQDFGGRPYEQYF
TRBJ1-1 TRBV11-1 CASSQRDRGTEAFF
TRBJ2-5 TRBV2 CASSSRRRTSAQRTQYF
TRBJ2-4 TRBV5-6 CASSLPSNIQYF
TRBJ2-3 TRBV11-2 CASSLDQQGRVTDTQYF
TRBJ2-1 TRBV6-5 CASSFSGQHNEQFF
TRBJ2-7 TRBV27 CASSRQGKEIYEQYF
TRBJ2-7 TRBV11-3 CASSHGGYEQYF
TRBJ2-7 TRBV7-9 CASSPPTSGITYEQYF
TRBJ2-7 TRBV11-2 CASSYFSAGEGGEQYF
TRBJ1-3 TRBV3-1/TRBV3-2 CASSSTGGSGNTIYF
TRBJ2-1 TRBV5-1 CASSIRDRGSEQFF
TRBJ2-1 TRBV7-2 CASSLVGSSYNEQFF
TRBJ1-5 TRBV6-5 CASVRGQANQPQHF
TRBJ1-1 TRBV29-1 CSVKGASEAFF
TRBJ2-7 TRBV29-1 CSGGDLGGEQYF
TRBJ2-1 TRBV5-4 CASSLEGGRANEQFF
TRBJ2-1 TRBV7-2 CASSLVAGEGYNEQFF
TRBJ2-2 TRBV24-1 CATSDPSGRDRIGELFF
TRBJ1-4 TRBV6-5 CASSFGNDEKLFF